Each of the 5 T cell receptor beta chains below was sequenced from the same sample in a study of identical twins. TCRdb redid the calling of the 5' RACE reads with MiXCR, one entry per CDR3 protein. The repertoire has 250,000 or so distinct CDR3 sequences, approximately 7% of them found once; the top ten carry about 3.6%. The same data also went into a second study, on yellow fever vaccine responses in identical twins.

Material for sequencing was memory (CD45RO+) T cells sorted from blood. These receptors were obtained from a woman aged 18-29 years in good health.

The chain has TRBV6-1 and TRBJ2-3, with TRBD1 identical over 8 bases. This CDR3 region has 14 residues. Germline values: CDR1 MNHNS, CDR2 SASEGT. Trimming removed 6 bases from V and 5 bases from J; junction bases left unmatched: 7. Here the CDR3 reads CASRTGGVIDTQYF. In nucleotides, the CDR3 is TGTGCCAGCAGAACAGGGGGAGTAATAGATACGCAGTATTTT.

This clonotype was found a few times. This rearrangement joins TRBV6-1 to TRBJ1-6; no reliable D call. V was pared by 2 bases and J by 0 bases, with 11 bases between. This CDR3 is 17 amino acids long. Germline V gene data show CDR1 as MNHNS and CDR2 as SASEGT. The CDR3 coding sequence is TGTGCCAGCAGTGAACGAGGACTCAGCTCCTATAATTCACCCCTCCACTTT. This encodes CASSERGLSSYNSPLHF.

This clonotype was observed many times. The rearrangement joins TRBV19 to TRBJ1-5; TRBD1 aligns across 9 bases. Germline V CDR1 and CDR2: LNHDA, SQIVND (reference sequence). Losses at the gene ends were 5 bases for V and 5 bases for J; bases not matched to a gene: 1. There are 13 residues in the CDR3. As DNA, the CDR3 is TGTGCCAGTAGTCGGACAGGGGATCAGCCCCAGCATTTT. It codes for CASSRTGDQPQHF.

This clonotype appeared many times. The CDR3 loop reads CASSQVPGTDGYTF. DNA for the CDR3: TGCGCCAGCAGCCAAGTTCCTGGGACTGACGGCTACACCTTC. The genes are TRBV4-1 and TRBJ1-2; a weak D match, TRBD1 (5 bases). Per the germline V gene, CDR1 is MGHRA and CDR2 is YSYEKL. CDR3 length: 14 residues. Trimming took 1 base from V and 8 from J, leaving 14 bases between them.

This clonotype has a count of ten or more. The chain links TRBV5-1 to TRBJ2-7, with D perhaps given as TRBD1 or TRBD2 (5 bases each). Deletions cut 0 bases from V and 6 bases from J, with 10 bases between. The germline V gene encodes CDR1 SGHRS and CDR2 YFSETQ. There are 13 residues in the CDR3. The CDR3 protein is CASSLASGGEQYF. The CDR3 coding sequence is TGCGCCAGCAGCTTGGCCTCTGGGGGCGAGCAGTACTTC. The full variable domain, its missing parts supplied by reference TRBV5-1 and TRBJ2-7, is KAGVTQTPRYLIKTRGQQVTLSCSPISGHRSVSWYQQTPGQGLQFLFEYFSETQRNKGNFPGRFSGRQFSNSRSEMNVSTLELGDSALYLCASSLASGGEQYFGPGTRLTVT.